This TCR beta chain derives from a study of PD-1 blockade in classical Hodgkin lymphoma. Trimming removed 0 bases from V and 2 bases from J, with 10 bases in between. Germline V gene lookup returns CDR1 SGHVS and CDR2 FQNEAQ. The CDR3 loop spans 15 amino acids. Every one of the patients relapsed after autologous stem cell transplantation (brentuximab vedotin exposure was variable). Data came from immunoSEQ multiplex PCR; TCRdb stores just in-frame clones and leaves some out. Here the sample spans some 100,000 clones, 92% being singletons. The sequencing used peripheral blood mononuclear cells (PBMCs), collected at baseline. This TCR derives from a human donor with classical Hodgkin lymphoma. V usage is TRBV7-8 and J usage is TRBJ2-5; D gene unclear. CDR3: CASSLAMRRQETQYF. Written as DNA, the CDR3 is TGTGCCAGCAGCTTAGCGATGCGACGTCAAGAGACCCAGTACTTC.